These 8 T cell receptor beta chains were all obtained from the same sample, sequenced in a study of graft-versus-host responses after intestinal transplantation. Sequencing used immunoSEQ multiplex PCR; TCRdb keeps in-frame clones, though not all of them. The repertoire has about 47,000 clones, approximately 95% of them found once; the top ten carry 0.2% to 0.25%. What these receptors recognize is not known. The sequences come from unstimulated CD8+ T cells sorted from spleen or lymph node cells, collected before transplant. Every receptor here comes from a human donor who was the organ donor for an intestinal transplant.

The chain employs TRBV7-8 and TRBJ2-1; tentative D call: TRBD1 (6 bases). V was cut by 5 bases and J by 0 bases, with 14 bases left in between. The germline gives CDR1 SGHVS, CDR2 FQNEAQ. The CDR3 contains 16 residues. The DNA of the CDR3 is TGTGCCAGCAGCCCTACCCAGGGGAGCTCCTACAATGAGCAGTTCTTC. This encodes CASSPTQGSSYNEQFF.

The chain couples TRBV7-6 to TRBJ1-2, with a tentative D call TRBD1 (5 bases). There are 12 residues in the CDR3. Between the trimmed V and J ends, which lost 7 bases and 6 bases, there was a span of 12 bases. Germline loops: CDR1 SGHVS, CDR2 FNYEAQ. CDR3 sequence (DNA): TGTGCCAGCACCCCGGGGGGAGATGGCTACACCTTC. It specifies CASTPGGDGYTF.

Only one count was recorded for this clone. The gene calls are TRBV11-3 and TRBJ1-4; possible D gene TRBD1, 5 bases. This CDR3 has 14 residues. Germline CDR1 is SGHNT and CDR2 is YENEEA. V shed 1 base and J shed 8 bases, with 11 bases lying between them. CDR3 sequence reads: CASSLAGTGEKLFF. The CDR3 region has the DNA TGTGCCAGCAGCTTAGCCGGGACGGGGGAAAAACTGTTTTTT.

The rearrangement links TRBV4-1 to TRBJ1-2; D is unclear. CDR1 MGHRA and CDR2 YSYEKL come from the germline V gene. V lost 4 bases, J lost 4 bases, and 22 bases lay in between. The CDR3 contains 17 residues. In DNA, the CDR3 is TGCGCCAGCAGCCCATGCGGCCAGAACCGAAAGACCTATGGCTACACCTTC. Translation: CASSPCGQNRKTYGYTF.

This clone was detected only a few times. The V call is TRBV6-6, the J call TRBJ2-7; no clear D gene. Germline V lookup: CDR1 MNHNY, CDR2 SVGAGI (reference sequence). V gave up 0 bases and J gave up 2 bases, with 5 bases separating them. This CDR3 spans 13 amino acids. The CDR3 bases are TGTGCCAGCAGTTACTCGTCGGCCTACGAGCAGTACTTC. It translates to CASSYSSAYEQYF.

A remark on this clone: In the same sample, other DNA sequences code for this CDR3. The chain carries TRBV5-1 and TRBJ1-2, with 10 bases aligning to TRBD1. Germline trimming cut 7 bases from V and 8 bases from J; bases unmatched to any gene: 5. Per germline, CDR1 SGHRS and CDR2 YFSETQ. The CDR3 runs to 12 residues. CDR3 loop: CASWTGGQGYTF. In nucleotides, the CDR3 is TGCGCCAGCTGGACAGGGGGTCAGGGCTACACCTTC. Together with reference TRBV5-1 and TRBJ1-2, the CDR3 gives the full variable domain: KAGVTQTPRYLIKTRGQQVTLSCSPISGHRSVSWYQQTPGQGLQFLFEYFSETQRNKGNFPGRFSGRQFSNSRSEMNVSTLELGDSALYLCASWTGGQGYTFGSGTRLTVV.

The chain has TRBV11-2 and TRBJ2-7; 8 bases line up with TRBD2. This CDR3 contains 16 residues. Trimming cost V 5 bases and J 5 bases; bases outside gene matches: 14. CDR1 and CDR2 (germline): SGHAT, FQNNGV. CDR3 protein: CASSPDAGGALDEQYF. CDR3 in DNA: TGTGCCAGCAGCCCGGATGCGGGGGGAGCCTTGGACGAGCAGTACTTC.

The J gene is TRBJ1-2, the V gene TRBV4-1; D unclear. Trimming took off 1 base at V and 8 bases at J, with 5 bases between the two ends. The germline CDR1 and CDR2 sequences are MGHRA and YSYEKL. This CDR3 region has 11 residues. CDR3 protein: CASSQVGGYTF. The DNA for the CDR3 is TGCGCCAGCAGCCAAGTGGGAGGCTACACCTTC.